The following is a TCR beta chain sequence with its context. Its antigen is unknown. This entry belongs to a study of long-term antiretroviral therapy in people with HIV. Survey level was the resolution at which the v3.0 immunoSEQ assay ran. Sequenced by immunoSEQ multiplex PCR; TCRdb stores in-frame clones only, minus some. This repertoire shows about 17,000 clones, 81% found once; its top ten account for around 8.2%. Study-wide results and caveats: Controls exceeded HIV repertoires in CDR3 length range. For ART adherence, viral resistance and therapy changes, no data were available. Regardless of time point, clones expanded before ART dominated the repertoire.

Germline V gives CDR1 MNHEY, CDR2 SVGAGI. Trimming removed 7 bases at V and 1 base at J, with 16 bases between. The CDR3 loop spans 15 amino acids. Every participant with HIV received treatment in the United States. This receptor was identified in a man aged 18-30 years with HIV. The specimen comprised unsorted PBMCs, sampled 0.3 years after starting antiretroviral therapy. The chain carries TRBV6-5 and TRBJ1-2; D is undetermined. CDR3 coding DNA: TGTGCCAGCACTGAGGACGGCCTCCATAACTATGGCTACACCTTC. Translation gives CASTEDGLHNYGYTF.